The 21 T cell receptor beta chains given below trace back to one sample, sequenced in a study of T cells in localized non-small cell lung cancer. The assay was immunoSEQ multiplex PCR, and TCRdb's table has in-frame clones only and misses some. Among tens of thousands of clones listed, about 87% were seen once. This material consisted of PBMCs, taken before any cancer treatment. The receptors stem from a female donor with stage II lung adenocarcinoma.

This chain joins TRBV11-2 and TRBJ2-5, with 12 nucleotides matching TRBD2. V gave up 6 bases and J gave up 4 bases; unmatched junction bases: 9. The CDR3 loop spans 16 amino acids. In germline, CDR1 is SGHAT, CDR2 FQNNGV. The CDR3 loop is CASRATSGGPVETQYF. CDR3 DNA sequence: TGTGCCAGCAGGGCCACTAGCGGGGGGCCGGTAGAGACCCAGTACTTC.

This clone was seen a handful of times. This CDR3 reads CSVPRSGGAFNGQETQYF. The CDR3 DNA reads TGCAGCGTTCCCCGTAGCGGGGGGGCCTTCAATGGCCAAGAGACCCAGTACTTC. The gene calls are TRBV29-1 and TRBJ2-5, with 11 bases identical to TRBD2. The CDR3 consists of 18 residues. V lost 5 bases, J lost 1 base, and 15 bases stayed unmatched. CDR1 is SQVTM and CDR2 is ANQGSEA in the germline V gene. The complete variable domain, with remaining parts taken from reference TRBV29-1 and TRBJ2-5, reads SAVISQKPSRDICQRGTSLTIQCQVDSQVTMMFWYRQQPGQSLTLIATANQGSEATYESGFVIDKFPISRPNLTFSTLTVSNMSPEDSSIYLCSVPRSGGAFNGQETQYFGPGTRLLVL.

This clone was recorded a few times. This chain uses TRBV2 with TRBJ1-5; D remains unclear. Trimming pared 4 bases from V and 4 bases from J, leaving 8 bases between. The CDR3 has 13 residues. CDR1 and CDR2 (germline): SNHLY, FYNNEI. The CDR3 loop is CASSVQLNQPQHF. For the CDR3, the DNA is TGTGCCAGCAGTGTCCAACTAAATCAGCCCCAGCATTTT.

The chain links TRBV5-4 to TRBJ1-2; 8 nucleotides align to TRBD1. The CDR3 loop spans 15 amino acids. In germline, CDR1 is SGHNT, CDR2 YYREEE (reference sequence). Germline trimming cut 4 bases from V and 2 bases from J; bases unmatched to any gene: 7. The CDR3, as DNA: TGTGCCAGCAGCCTGGACAGGGCGTCAAACTATGGCTACACCTTC. This codes for CASSLDRASNYGYTF.

The chain employs TRBV7-6 and TRBJ1-4; no clear D gene. Germline CDR1 and CDR2: SGHVS and FNYEAQ. CDR3 length: 15 amino acids. V lost 4 bases, J lost 5 bases, and 14 bases lay in between. This CDR3 reads CASSYNPRSNEKLFF. In nucleotides, the CDR3 is TGTGCCAGCAGCTATAACCCTCGGTCAAATGAAAAACTGTTTTTT.

The genes are TRBV10-3 and TRBJ2-5; 10 nucleotides line up with TRBD2. Germline V gives CDR1 ENHRY, CDR2 SYGVKD. V lost 2 bases to trimming and J lost 5 bases; unmatched junction nucleotides: 11. The CDR3 has 17 amino acids. Here the CDR3 reads CAISEVVSGGRLETQYF. The CDR3 region has the DNA TGTGCCATCAGTGAGGTAGTTAGCGGGGGGCGGCTGGAGACCCAGTACTTC.

CDR3 nucleotide sequence: TGTGCCAGTAGTCCCCTTGGGACTGAAGCTTTCTTT. This translates into CASSPLGTEAFF. The chain joins TRBV19 to TRBJ1-1, with unresolved D. The CDR3 runs to 12 residues. Germline-derived CDR1 and CDR2 are LNHDA and SQIVND (reference sequence). V was trimmed by 5 bases and J by 5 bases, leaving 9 bases between them.

The chain carries TRBV10-2 and TRBJ1-1, with 10 bases identical to TRBD1. Germline CDR1 is WSHSY and CDR2 is SAAADI. With V trimmed by 7 bases and J by 5 bases, 13 bases remained unmatched. CDR3 length: 16 residues. Written as DNA, the CDR3 is TGCGCCAGCAAAATGTCGCGCGGGACAGGGGAGACTGAAGCTTTCTTT. Translation gives CASKMSRGTGETEAFF.

This clone was detected only once. V gene TRBV25-1 combines with J gene TRBJ2-3; the match to TRBD2 covers 7 bases. Germline lookup yields CDR1 MGHDK and CDR2 SYGVNS. J was trimmed by 15 bases and V by 4 bases; bases with no gene match: 10. This CDR3 comprises 12 residues. CDR3 sequence (DNA): TGTGCCAGCAGTGTCGGGACTAATTTAGTTTATTTT. It codes for CASSVGTNLVYF. Full variable domain (rest looked up from reference TRBV25-1 and TRBJ2-3): EADIYQTPRYLVIGTGKKITLECSQTMGHDKMYWYQQDPGMELHLIHYSYGVNSTEKGDLSSESTVSRIRTEHFPLTLESARPSHTSQYLCASSVGTNLVYFGPGTRLTVL.

CDR3: CASSIDRDHDYYGYTF. The CDR3, as DNA: TGTGCCAGTAGTATAGATCGGGACCACGATTACTATGGCTACACCTTC. This chain uses TRBV19 with TRBJ1-2; D might be TRBD1 (5 bases). Germline loops: CDR1 LNHDA, CDR2 SQIVND (reference sequence). Trimming cost V 0 bases and J 3 bases, with 14 bases left between them. This CDR3 has 16 residues.

This clone was seen just once. The gene calls are TRBV7-9 and TRBJ1-1; no clear D. Germline lookup yields CDR1 SEHNR and CDR2 FQNEAQ (reference sequence). Trimming took off 2 bases at V and 1 base at J, with 8 bases between the two ends. The CDR3 runs 14 residues. The chain's CDR3 is CASSLFGPNTEAFF. CDR3 DNA sequence: TGTGCCAGCAGCTTATTCGGCCCGAACACTGAAGCTTTCTTT.

This clone appeared a few times. This chain links TRBV10-3 with TRBJ2-5, with 11 bases aligning to TRBD1. Germline CDR1 reads ENHRY; CDR2 reads SYGVKD. V lost 6 bases, J lost 1 base, and 7 bases stayed unmatched. CDR3 length: 16 residues. The CDR3 DNA sequence: TGTGCCATCAGCCCAAAAGGACAGGGGGCCCAAGAGACCCAGTACTTC. Translated, it gives CAISPKGQGAQETQYF.

The rearrangement joins TRBV18 to TRBJ1-5; no firm D call. Trimming removed 4 bases from V and 8 bases from J, with 12 bases in between. The germline gives CDR1 KGHSH, CDR2 LQKENI. This CDR3 comprises 13 residues. The CDR3 region is CASSRGTGEPQHF. In DNA form, the CDR3 reads TGTGCCAGCTCACGGGGAACGGGAGAGCCCCAGCATTTT.

The chain is built from TRBV19 and TRBJ1-1; unclear D gene. Germline CDR1 LNHDA, CDR2 SQIVND (reference sequence). The V end lost 5 bases, the J end lost 9 bases, and 16 bases lay between the germline ends. CDR3 length: 13 amino acids. The CDR3 reads CASSQTRTVQAFF. In nucleotides, the CDR3 is TGTGCCAGTAGTCAGACCAGGACTGTTCAAGCTTTCTTT. Together with reference TRBV19 and TRBJ1-1, the CDR3 gives the full variable domain: DGGITQSPKYLFRKEGQNVTLSCEQNLNHDAMYWYRQDPGQGLRLIYYSQIVNDFQKGDIAEGYSVSREKKESFPLTVTSAQKNPTAFYLCASSQTRTVQAFFGQGTRLTVV.

The V gene is TRBV4-1, the J gene TRBJ2-7; TRBD2 matches 10 bases. The ends lost 4 bases at V and 3 bases at J; junction bases unmatched: 12. This CDR3 has 17 amino acids. CDR1 and CDR2 from the germline V gene are MGHRA and YSYEKL. The CDR3 DNA reads as TGCGCCAGCAGCCCCCTAGCGGGGGCCCTCGGGATCTACGAGCAGTACTTC. Protein sequence: CASSPLAGALGIYEQYF.

The genes are TRBV2 and TRBJ1-5; no firm D call. V lost 6 bases and J 2 bases, leaving 14 bases between the germline ends. This CDR3 comprises 15 residues. Germline CDR1 SNHLY, CDR2 FYNNEI. In DNA form, the CDR3 reads TGTGCCAGCAGCGAGAGTGGTGGGGGCAATCAGCCCCAGCATTTT. This encodes CASSESGGGNQPQHF.

This chain joins TRBV18 and TRBJ2-7; D perhaps matches TRBD1 (6 bases). Trimming pared 0 bases from V and 2 bases from J, leaving 11 bases between. Germline V gene sequence: CDR1 KGHSH, CDR2 LQKENI. The CDR3 extends over 15 amino acids. CDR3 protein: CASSPPGTGPYEQYF. CDR3 coding DNA: TGTGCCAGCTCACCACCGGGTACAGGGCCCTACGAGCAGTACTTC.

This chain joins TRBV2 and TRBJ2-7; D is perhaps TRBD2 (5 bases). Looked up from germline, CDR1 is SNHLY and CDR2 is FYNNEI. This CDR3 is 13 amino acids long. V was pared by 7 bases and J by 7 bases, with 17 bases between. CDR3 residues: CASTQRRLGEQYF. The DNA of the CDR3 is TGTGCCAGCACCCAAAGGAGGTTGGGTGAGCAGTACTTC.

The chain links TRBV28 to TRBJ2-1; D may be TRBD2 (6 bases). Looked up from germline, CDR1 is MDHEN and CDR2 is SYDVKM. Trimming cost V 3 bases and J 6 bases, with 18 bases left between them. The CDR3 consists of 16 residues. Here the CDR3 reads CASSFPVRVGGNEQFF. The CDR3 DNA is TGTGCCAGCAGTTTTCCTGTCAGGGTCGGGGGCAATGAGCAGTTCTTC.

The chain links TRBV9 to TRBJ1-1, with a tentative D call TRBD1 (6 bases). The CDR3 is made up of 12 amino acids. V lost 6 bases, J lost 8 bases, and 14 bases lay in between. Germline loops: CDR1 SGDLS, CDR2 YYNGEE. In DNA form, the CDR3 reads TGTGCCAGCAACACCCGGGGGCGAGAAGCTTTCTTT. Protein product: CASNTRGREAFF.

This clone was detected only once. The rearrangement uses TRBV6-1 and TRBJ2-6, with D possibly matching TRBD1 (5 bases). This CDR3 is 16 amino acids long. The V gene lost 3 bases and the J gene lost 3 bases, with 12 bases spanning the gap. The germline V gene encodes CDR1 MNHNS and CDR2 SASEGT. The CDR3 nucleotides are TGTGCCAGCAGTGACGGGCCAGGGCTTGGGGCCAACGTCCTGACTTTC. This sequence encodes CASSDGPGLGANVLTF.